The clone carrying this T cell receptor beta chain was seen a handful of times. Its antigen is undetermined. The CDR3 consists of 14 residues. Germline V CDR1 and CDR2: SGHTA, FQGNSA. The V end was cut by 1 base, the J end by 7 bases, with 13 bases between. For the second PCR, which ran for about 6 to 12 cycles, a sample-barcoded 5' primer and a J-beta primer mix were used. The template-switch adaptor was a 5' adaptor with 12 random nucleotides. It tagged each cDNA molecule. From the 5' RACE reads, TCRdb called clonotypes with MiXCR, one entry per CDR3 protein. The table includes around 1,500,000 distinct CDR3 sequences, under 30% detected once. These data belong to a study of blood T cells in healthy people across ages. Study conclusions and caveats: Donors of long life had a larger count of naive CD4+ cells and greater diversity than aged donors. In older individuals, TCR beta diversity per million T cells was lower, falling roughly linearly with age.

The sequence was collected from a woman aged 25-40 years in good health. Sequences were obtained from blood. The gene calls are TRBV7-2 and TRBJ2-5; a weak D match, TRBD1 (5 bases). CDR3 residues: CASSLVDKSGTQYF. As DNA, the CDR3 is TGTGCCAGCAGCTTAGTGGACAAGTCAGGGACCCAGTACTTC.